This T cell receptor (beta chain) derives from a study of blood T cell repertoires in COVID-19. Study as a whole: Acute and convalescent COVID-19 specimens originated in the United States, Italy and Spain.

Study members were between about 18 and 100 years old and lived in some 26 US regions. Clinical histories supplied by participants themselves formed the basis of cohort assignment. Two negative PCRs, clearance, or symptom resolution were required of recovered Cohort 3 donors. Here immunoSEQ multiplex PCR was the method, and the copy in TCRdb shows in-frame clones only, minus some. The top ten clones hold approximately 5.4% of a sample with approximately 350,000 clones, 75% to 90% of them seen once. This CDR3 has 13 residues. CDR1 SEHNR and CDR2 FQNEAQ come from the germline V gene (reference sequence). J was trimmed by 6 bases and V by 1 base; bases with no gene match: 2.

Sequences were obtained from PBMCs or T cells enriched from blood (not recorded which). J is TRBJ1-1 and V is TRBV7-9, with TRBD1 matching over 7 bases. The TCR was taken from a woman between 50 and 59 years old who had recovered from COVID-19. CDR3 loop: CASSLGQGSEAFF. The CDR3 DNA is TGTGCCAGCAGCTTAGGACAGGGTTCTGAAGCTTTCTTT.